This T cell receptor beta chain was captured in a study of control samples from healthy donors and cancer patients. Germline V lookup: CDR1 MNHEY, CDR2 SMNVEV (reference sequence). There are 18 residues in the CDR3. V lost 7 bases, J lost 3 bases, and 16 bases stayed unmatched. Only in-frame clones appear in the TCRdb table, and some are missing; sequencing was by immunoSEQ multiplex PCR. The table shows under 100,000 clones, with 88% occurring only once. The TCR was taken from a woman in her sixties or seventies in good health. J is TRBJ1-5 and V is TRBV27; 9 bases are shared with TRBD1. Sequencing was performed on blood. The CDR3 sequence: CASKGRVLGQGDNQPQHF. The CDR3 DNA reads as TGTGCCAGCAAAGGTCGGGTGTTGGGACAGGGAGACAATCAGCCCCAGCATTTT.